This T cell receptor beta chain was profiled in a study of control samples from healthy donors and cancer patients. Clones were sequenced by immunoSEQ multiplex PCR, and TCRdb holds only the in-frame ones, with some missing. This sample has about 130,000 clones, with 90% to 95% found just once. The CDR3 is made up of 16 amino acids. The receptor's source is a man between 60 and 75 years old with colorectal cancer. This chain joins TRBV21-1 and TRBJ1-5. TRBV21-1 is noted as a pseudogene. The sequenced sample consisted of PBMCs. The CDR3 DNA reads as TGTGCCAGCAGGTCCATCAGGGAGTATAGCAATCAGCCCCAGCATTTT. Residues: CASRSIREYSNQPQHF.